This TCR beta chain was sequenced during a study of T cell clones after liver transplantation. Study summary: TCRbeta sequencing after a pre-transplant mixed lymphocyte reaction identified graft-donor-reactive clones, later tracked in post-transplant blood.

The germline V gene has CDR1 KGHSH and CDR2 LQKENI. The CDR3 is 16 amino acids. Germline trimming cut 3 bases from V and 1 base from J; bases unmatched to any gene: 6. Produced via immunoSEQ multiplex PCR; TCRdb's table is partial and in-frame only. The table records approximately 51,000 clones, about 67% of them present only once. The sequencing here drew on CD4+ T cells from blood, taken around 54 months after liver transplant. V gene TRBV18 combines with J gene TRBJ2-3, with TRBD1 matching 8 bases. This receptor was obtained from a human patient who received a liver transplant. The T cells may come from the graft donor. The CDR3: CASSPDRGWGTDTQYF. The CDR3 DNA reads as TGTGCCAGCTCACCCGACAGGGGATGGGGCACAGATACGCAGTATTTT.